This T cell receptor beta chain emerged from a study of graft-versus-host responses after intestinal transplantation. Regarding the study as a whole: Recipient-marrow GvH clones were detected, some having first appeared in ileum or blood.

Clones were read by immunoSEQ multiplex PCR, and TCRdb kept only the in-frame ones, dropping some. The sample yields tens of thousands of clones, about 90% seen once. Notes on this clone: Its matching antigen is unknown.

This CDR3 comprises 14 residues. Germline V lookup: CDR1 SGHRS, CDR2 YFSETQ. Trimming left V 0 bases short and J 2 bases short, with 8 bases between. The clonotype originates from a human patient who received an intestinal transplant, so some T cells may come from the graft donor. The sequences come from PBMCs, collected 26 days after transplant. The rearrangement links TRBV5-1 to TRBJ1-1; no firm D call. CDR3 loop: CASSLDQTNTEAFF. Here the CDR3 DNA reads TGCGCCAGCAGCTTGGACCAGACAAACACTGAAGCTTTCTTT.